The 2 T cell receptor beta chains given below trace back to one sample, sequenced in a study of shared clonotypes between healthy human individuals. The repertoire was sequenced with immunoSEQ multiplex PCR; TCRdb's copy has only in-frame clones and lacks some. The sample holds hundreds of thousands of clones, around 95% seen once. The naive CD8 subset, CD45RO-negative cells positively selected for CCR7, excluded terminally differentiated effector memory CD45RA+ cells. The sample comprised naive CD8+ T cells sorted from blood. Receptor source: a woman aged 25 to 39 in good health.

This chain joins TRBV19 and TRBJ2-7; no firm D call. Trimming pared 1 base from V and 6 bases from J, leaving 10 bases between. Germline V lookup: CDR1 LNHDA, CDR2 SQIVND (reference sequence). The CDR3 runs 13 residues. The DNA of the CDR3 is TGTGCCAGTAGTATAGGGTTGTTCCGCGAGCAGTACTTC. As protein: CASSIGLFREQYF.

The V call is TRBV2, the J call TRBJ2-2, with TRBD1 matching 11 bases. J gave up 7 bases and V 3 bases, and 7 bases lay outside the gene matches. Per germline, CDR1 SNHLY and CDR2 FYNNEI. This CDR3 spans 16 amino acids. The CDR3 region has the DNA TGTGCCAGCAGTGATTACGGGACAGGGGGAATCGGGGAGCTGTTTTTT. Residues: CASSDYGTGGIGELFF. Full variable domain (outside the CDR3, taken from reference TRBV2 and TRBJ2-2): EPEVTQTPSHQVTQMGQEVILRCVPISNHLYFYWYRQILGQKVEFLVSFYNNEISEKSEIFDDQFSVERPDGSNFTLKIRSTKLEDSAMYFCASSDYGTGGIGELFFGEGSRLTVL.